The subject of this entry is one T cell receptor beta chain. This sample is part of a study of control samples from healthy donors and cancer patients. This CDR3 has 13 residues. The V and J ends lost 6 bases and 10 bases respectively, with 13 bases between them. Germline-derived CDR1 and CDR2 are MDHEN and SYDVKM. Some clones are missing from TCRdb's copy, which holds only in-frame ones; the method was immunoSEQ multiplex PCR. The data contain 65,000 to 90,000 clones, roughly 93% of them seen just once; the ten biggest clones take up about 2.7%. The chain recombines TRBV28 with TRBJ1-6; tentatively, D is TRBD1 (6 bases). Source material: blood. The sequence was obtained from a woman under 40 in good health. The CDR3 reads CASRGGAGSPLHF. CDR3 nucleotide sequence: TGTGCCAGCAGGGGGGGGGCTGGATCACCCCTCCACTTT.